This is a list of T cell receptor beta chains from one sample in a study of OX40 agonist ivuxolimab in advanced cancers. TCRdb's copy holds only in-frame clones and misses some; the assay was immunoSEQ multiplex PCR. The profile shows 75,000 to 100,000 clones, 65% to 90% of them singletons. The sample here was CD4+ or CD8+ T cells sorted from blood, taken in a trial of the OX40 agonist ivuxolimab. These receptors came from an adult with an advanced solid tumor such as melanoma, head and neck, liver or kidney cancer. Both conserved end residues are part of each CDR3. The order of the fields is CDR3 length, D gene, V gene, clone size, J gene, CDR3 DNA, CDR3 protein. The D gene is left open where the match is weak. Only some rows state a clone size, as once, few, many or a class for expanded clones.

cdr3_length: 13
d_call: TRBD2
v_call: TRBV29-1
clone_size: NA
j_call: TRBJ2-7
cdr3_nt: TGCAGCGCCCTGACTAGCGGGATCAACGAGCAGTACTTC
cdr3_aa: CSALTSGINEQYF

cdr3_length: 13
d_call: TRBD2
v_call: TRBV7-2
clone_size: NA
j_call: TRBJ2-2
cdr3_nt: TGTGCCAGCAGCTCCGGACTAGCCGGGGAGCTGTTTTTT
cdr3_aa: CASSSGLAGELFF

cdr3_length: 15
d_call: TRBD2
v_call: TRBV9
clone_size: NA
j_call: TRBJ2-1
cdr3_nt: TGTGCCAGCAGCGCTAGCGGGAGCCCCTACAATGAGCAGTTCTTC
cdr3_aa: CASSASGSPYNEQFF

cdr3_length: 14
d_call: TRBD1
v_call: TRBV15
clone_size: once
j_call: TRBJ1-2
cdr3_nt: TGTGCCACCAGCAGAGCGGGACAGGCCCATGGCTACACCTTC
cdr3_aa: CATSRAGQAHGYTF

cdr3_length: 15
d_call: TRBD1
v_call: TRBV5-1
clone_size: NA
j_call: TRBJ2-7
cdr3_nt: TGCGCCAGCAGCTGGGGGCAGGGACAGGGCTACGAGCAGTACTTC
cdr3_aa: CASSWGQGQGYEQYF

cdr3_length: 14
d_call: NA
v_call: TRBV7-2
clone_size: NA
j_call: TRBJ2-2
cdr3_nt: TGTGCCAGCAGCTTAGAGTCCGGCTTTGGGGAGCTGTTTTTT
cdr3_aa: CASSLESGFGELFF

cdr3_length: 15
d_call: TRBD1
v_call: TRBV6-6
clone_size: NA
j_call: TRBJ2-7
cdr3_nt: TGTGCCAGCAGTTACACTAGGGGGCTGGACTACGAGCAGTACTTC
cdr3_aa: CASSYTRGLDYEQYF

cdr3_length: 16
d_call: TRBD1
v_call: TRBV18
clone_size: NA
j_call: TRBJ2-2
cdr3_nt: TGTGCCAGCTCACTGAGACAGGGTTCGGACACCGGGGAGCTGTTTTTT
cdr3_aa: CASSLRQGSDTGELFF

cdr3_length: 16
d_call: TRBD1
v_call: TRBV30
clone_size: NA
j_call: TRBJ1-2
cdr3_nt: TGTGCCTGGAGTGCATTTCCAGGGGGAAGAAACTATGGCTACACCTTC
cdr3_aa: CAWSAFPGGRNYGYTF

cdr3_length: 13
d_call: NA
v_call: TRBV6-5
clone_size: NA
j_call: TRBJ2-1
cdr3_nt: TGTGCCAGCAGGCGGGGCTCCTACAATGAGCAGTTCTTC
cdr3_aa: CASRRGSYNEQFF

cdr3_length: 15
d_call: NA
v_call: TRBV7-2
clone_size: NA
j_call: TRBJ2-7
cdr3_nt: TGTGCCAGCAGCTACAAATGGGACACCTCCTACGAGCAGTACTTC
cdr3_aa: CASSYKWDTSYEQYF

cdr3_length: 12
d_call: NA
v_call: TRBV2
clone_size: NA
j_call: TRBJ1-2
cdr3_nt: TGTGCCAGCAGTGACGAGTTTTATGGCTACACCTTC
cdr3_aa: CASSDEFYGYTF

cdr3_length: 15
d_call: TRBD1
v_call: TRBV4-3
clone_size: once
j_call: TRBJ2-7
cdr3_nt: TGCGCCAGCAGCCAATTCCGGGACAGGGTCTACGAGCAGTACTTC
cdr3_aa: CASSQFRDRVYEQYF

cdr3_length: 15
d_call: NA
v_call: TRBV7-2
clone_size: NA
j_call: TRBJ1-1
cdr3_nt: TGTGCCAGCAGCGCCCCGCGTGGACCGAACACTGAAGCTTTCTTT
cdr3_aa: CASSAPRGPNTEAFF

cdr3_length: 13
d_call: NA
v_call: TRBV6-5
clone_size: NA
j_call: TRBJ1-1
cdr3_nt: TGTGCCAGCAGTGAGACGGTGAACACTGAAGCTTTCTTT
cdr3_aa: CASSETVNTEAFF

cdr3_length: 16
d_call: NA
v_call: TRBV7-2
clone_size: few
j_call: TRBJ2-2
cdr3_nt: TGTGCCAGCAGCCCCCGGAGGCCCTCGGGCACCGGGGAGCTGTTTTTT
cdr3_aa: CASSPRRPSGTGELFF

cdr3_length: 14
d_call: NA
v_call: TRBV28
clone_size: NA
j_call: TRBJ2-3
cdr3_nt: TGTGCCAGCAGTTATGGGGCAGGGATGGGTACGCAGTATTTT
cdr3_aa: CASSYGAGMGTQYF